These T cell receptor beta chains were read from a single sample in a study of T cell changes during pregnancy in multiple sclerosis. The data were produced by immunoSEQ multiplex PCR, yet TCRdb's version contains in-frame clones alone and is incomplete. Here the sample spans approximately 45,000 clones, roughly 84% being singletons. This specimen was CD4+ T cells from peripheral blood mononuclear cells, taken before pregnancy. The receptors were gathered from a female donor with multiple sclerosis, enrolled in a pregnancy study. Both conserved end residues are part of each CDR3. Each record gives: V gene, D gene, J gene, clone size, CDR3 protein, CDR3 DNA. D genes are given only for firm matches. Size tells how often a clone was seen (once, few, many) or the class of an expanded clone, and some rows leave it out.

v_call: TRBV27; d_call: TRBD2; j_call: TRBJ2-2; clone_size: .; cdr3_aa: CASSFGPTGTRGDTGELFF; cdr3_nt: TGTGCCAGCAGTTTCGGTCCTACCGGGACTAGGGGAGACACCGGGGAGCTGTTTTTT
v_call: TRBV30; d_call: .; j_call: TRBJ1-6; clone_size: .; cdr3_aa: CAWREGTRSLSLHF; cdr3_nt: TGTGCCTGGAGGGAGGGGACTAGGTCATTGTCCCTCCACTTT
v_call: TRBV9; d_call: .; j_call: TRBJ2-1; clone_size: .; cdr3_aa: CASSVGGRSSYNEQFF; cdr3_nt: TGTGCCAGCAGCGTAGGGGGCAGGAGCTCCTACAATGAGCAGTTCTTC
v_call: TRBV29-1; d_call: TRBD2; j_call: TRBJ2-3; clone_size: .; cdr3_aa: CSVPGLAGLTDTQYF; cdr3_nt: TGCAGCGTTCCGGGACTAGCGGGACTCACAGATACGCAGTATTTT
v_call: TRBV7-2; d_call: .; j_call: TRBJ2-7; clone_size: once; cdr3_aa: CASRSGNSYEQYF; cdr3_nt: TGTGCCAGCAGATCCGGTAACTCCTACGAGCAGTACTTC
v_call: TRBV12-2; d_call: .; j_call: TRBJ2-3; clone_size: .; cdr3_aa: CASRFLIPTDTQYF; cdr3_nt: TGTGCAAGTCGCTTCCTTATTCCCACAGATACGCAGTATTTT
v_call: TRBV10-3; d_call: .; j_call: TRBJ1-4; clone_size: .; cdr3_aa: CAISASRAREKKLFF; cdr3_nt: TGTGCCATCAGCGCTAGCAGGGCTCGGGAGAAAAAACTGTTTTTT
v_call: TRBV7-9; d_call: .; j_call: TRBJ2-4; clone_size: .; cdr3_aa: CASSLKGQTIGCF; cdr3_nt: TGTGCCAGCAGCCTTAAAGGACAGACAATAGGATGCTTC
v_call: TRBV19; d_call: TRBD2; j_call: TRBJ2-3; clone_size: .; cdr3_aa: CASSMKIVVAGGPRGVDTQYF; cdr3_nt: TGTGCCAGTAGTATGAAAATAGTGGTAGCGGGAGGGCCCAGGGGAGTAGATACGCAGTATTTT
v_call: TRBV28; d_call: .; j_call: TRBJ2-1; clone_size: .; cdr3_aa: CASSSSPRGGSLF; cdr3_nt: TGTGCCAGCAGTTCCTCCCCGAGGGGGGGATCCCTCTTC
v_call: TRBV5-6; d_call: TRBD1; j_call: TRBJ1-2; clone_size: .; cdr3_aa: CASSWTGGGYGYTF; cdr3_nt: TGTGCCAGCAGTTGGACAGGGGGCGGCTATGGCTACACCTTC
v_call: TRBV5-1; d_call: .; j_call: TRBJ2-5; clone_size: .; cdr3_aa: CASSTSGGIGETQYF; cdr3_nt: TGCGCCAGCAGCACCAGTGGGGGGATCGGAGAGACCCAGTACTTC
v_call: TRBV11-2; d_call: .; j_call: TRBJ1-2; clone_size: few; cdr3_aa: CASSFRNGYTF; cdr3_nt: TGTGCCAGCAGCTTCAGGAATGGCTACACCTTC
v_call: TRBV7-9; d_call: .; j_call: TRBJ1-1; clone_size: .; cdr3_aa: CASSLTDYTEAFF; cdr3_nt: TGTGCCAGCAGCTTAACAGATTACACTGAAGCTTTCTTT
v_call: TRBV19; d_call: .; j_call: TRBJ1-1; clone_size: .; cdr3_aa: CASNRRKGQNTEAFF; cdr3_nt: TGTGCCAGTAATAGGCGTAAGGGACAGAACACTGAAGCTTTCTTT
v_call: TRBV5-4; d_call: .; j_call: TRBJ1-4; clone_size: .; cdr3_aa: CASSSRASGHLNEKLFF; cdr3_nt: TGTGCCAGCAGCTCGAGGGCTTCAGGCCACCTAAATGAAAAACTGTTTTTT
v_call: TRBV7-9; d_call: .; j_call: TRBJ1-1; clone_size: .; cdr3_aa: CASSYLMNTEAFF; cdr3_nt: TGTGCCAGCAGCTACTTAATGAACACTGAAGCTTTCTTT
v_call: TRBV5-1; d_call: .; j_call: TRBJ2-3; clone_size: .; cdr3_aa: CASSLAAGDTQYF; cdr3_nt: TGCGCCAGCAGCTTGGCAGCGGGAGATACGCAGTATTTT
v_call: TRBV7-2; d_call: .; j_call: TRBJ1-2; clone_size: .; cdr3_aa: CASSRRGTNYGYTF; cdr3_nt: TGTGCCAGCAGCCGACGAGGGACTAACTATGGCTACACCTTC
v_call: TRBV19; d_call: .; j_call: TRBJ2-2; clone_size: .; cdr3_aa: CASKAPGQNTGELFF; cdr3_nt: TGTGCCAGTAAGGCCCCGGGACAGAACACCGGGGAGCTGTTTTTT
v_call: TRBV10-2; d_call: TRBD1; j_call: TRBJ2-5; clone_size: .; cdr3_aa: CATVEPGGDETQYF; cdr3_nt: TGCGCCACCGTTGAACCAGGGGGCGATGAGACCCAGTACTTC
v_call: TRBV4-3; d_call: .; j_call: TRBJ1-2; clone_size: .; cdr3_aa: CASSQVQGDYGYTF; cdr3_nt: TGCGCCAGCAGCCAAGTACAGGGAGACTATGGCTACACCTTC
v_call: TRBV7-9; d_call: TRBD1; j_call: TRBJ1-1; clone_size: .; cdr3_aa: CASSLRPGTEQAFF; cdr3_nt: TGTGCCAGCAGCCTCCGTCCCGGGACAGAACAAGCTTTCTTT
v_call: TRBV19; d_call: .; j_call: TRBJ1-3; clone_size: .; cdr3_aa: CASSSNTGWDTIYF; cdr3_nt: TGTGCCAGTAGTTCCAATACAGGGTGGGACACCATATATTTT
v_call: TRBV7-9; d_call: TRBD1; j_call: TRBJ1-1; clone_size: .; cdr3_aa: CASSLDRGDTEAFF; cdr3_nt: TGTGCCAGCAGCTTAGACAGGGGGGATACTGAAGCTTTCTTT
v_call: TRBV7-3; d_call: .; j_call: TRBJ2-1; clone_size: .; cdr3_aa: CASSLTGNEQFF; cdr3_nt: TGTGCCAGCAGCTTAACCGGCAATGAGCAGTTCTTC
v_call: TRBV28; d_call: TRBD1; j_call: TRBJ2-7; clone_size: .; cdr3_aa: CASRGTGGSYEQYF; cdr3_nt: TGTGCCAGCAGAGGGACAGGGGGCTCCTACGAGCAGTACTTC
v_call: TRBV5-4; d_call: TRBD2; j_call: TRBJ2-7; clone_size: .; cdr3_aa: CASSLAGGGSRREQYF; cdr3_nt: TGTGCCAGCAGCCTAGCGGGAGGGGGATCTCGGCGCGAGCAGTACTTC
v_call: TRBV5-1; d_call: .; j_call: TRBJ1-2; clone_size: .; cdr3_aa: CASSLAGKGGYTF; cdr3_nt: TGCGCCAGCAGCTTGGCCGGGAAGGGAGGATACACCTTC
v_call: TRBV9; d_call: .; j_call: TRBJ1-2; clone_size: .; cdr3_aa: CASSVGRGGAANYGYTF; cdr3_nt: TGTGCCAGCAGCGTAGGACGGGGGGGGGCCGCTAACTATGGCTACACCTTC
v_call: TRBV5-5; d_call: .; j_call: TRBJ2-7; clone_size: .; cdr3_aa: CASSFAGIDYEQYF; cdr3_nt: TGTGCCAGCAGCTTCGCAGGAATCGACTACGAGCAGTACTTC